This is a list of T cell receptor beta chains from one sample in a study of T cell responses to AZD1222 COVID-19 vaccine. The repertoire was sequenced with immunoSEQ multiplex PCR; TCRdb's copy has only in-frame clones and lacks some. Of 80,000 to 95,000 clones listed, nearly 90% were seen once; the top ten hold 2.8%. This material consisted of peripheral blood, taken on day 0 of MenACWY control vaccination. The receptors were gathered from an adult in good health. Both conserved end residues are part of each CDR3. The D gene is left open where the match is weak. The listing skips clone size in some rows; elsewhere it reads once, few, many or a size class.

v_call	j_call	clone_size	d_call	cdr3_aa	cdr3_nt
TRBV7-9	TRBJ1-6	-	-	CASSLGSPNNSPLHF	TGTGCCAGCAGCTTAGGATCCCCGAATAATTCACCCCTCCACTTT
TRBV7-2	TRBJ1-6	-	TRBD1	CASSFGTGDRSPLHF	TGTGCCAGCAGCTTCGGGACAGGGGATAGATCACCCCTCCACTTT
TRBV10-3	TRBJ2-5	-	-	CAISDGSAGVEETQYF	TGTGCCATCAGTGATGGATCGGCCGGGGTGGAAGAGACCCAGTACTTC
TRBV28	TRBJ1-5	-	-	CASSLSGLTQHF	TGTGCCAGCAGTTTATCTGGGTTGACCCAGCATTTT
TRBV12-3/TRBV12-4	TRBJ1-5	few	-	CASSLHSNQPQHF	TGTGCCAGCAGTTTACATAGCAATCAGCCCCAGCATTTT
TRBV5-1	TRBJ1-2	once	-	CASSLDQGPYGYTF	TGCGCCAGCAGCTTGGACCAGGGACCCTATGGCTACACCTTC
TRBV3-1/TRBV3-2	TRBJ1-6	once	-	CASSQGQGNSPLHF	TGTGCCAGCAGCCAAGGCCAGGGGAATTCACCCCTCCACTTT
TRBV20-1	TRBJ1-4	-	-	CSASGQGEKLFF	TGCAGTGCTAGTGGGCAGGGAGAAAAACTGTTTTTT
TRBV6-2/TRBV6-3	TRBJ2-5	-	TRBD2	CASSILAGGSQETQYF	TGTGCCAGCAGCATCCTAGCGGGGGGGAGCCAAGAGACCCAGTACTTC
TRBV4-3	TRBJ1-5	-	-	CASAQGYSNQPQHF	TGCGCCAGCGCCCAGGGTTATAGCAATCAGCCCCAGCATTTT
TRBV28	TRBJ2-7	-	-	CASSLEGGWYF	TGTGCCAGCAGCCTAGAGGGGGGATGGTACTTC
TRBV5-4	TRBJ2-2	-	TRBD1	CASSRDSDSLGELFF	TGTGCCAGCAGTCGGGACAGCGACAGTCTGGGGGAGCTGTTTTTT
TRBV2	TRBJ2-5	-	TRBD2	CASSGTGTSLQTQYF	TGTGCCAGCAGTGGAACCGGGACTAGCCTACAGACCCAGTACTTC
TRBV2	TRBJ1-1	-	-	CASSEEQGLSTEAFF	TGTGCCAGCAGTGAAGAGCAGGGCTTAAGCACTGAAGCTTTCTTT
TRBV6-2/TRBV6-3	TRBJ2-7	-	-	CASSYPSYEQYF	TGTGCCAGCAGTTACCCGTCGTACGAGCAGTACTTC
TRBV12-5	TRBJ1-1	-	TRBD1	CASGLGEQGTNTEAFF	TGTGCTAGTGGTTTGGGGGAACAGGGGACGAACACTGAAGCTTTCTTT
TRBV3-1/TRBV3-2	TRBJ2-2	few	TRBD1	CASSQDPGQANTGELFF	TGTGCCAGCAGCCAAGACCCGGGACAGGCTAACACCGGGGAGCTGTTTTTT
TRBV7-9	TRBJ2-1	once	TRBD2	CASSSQTSGGSSYNEQFF	TGTGCCAGCAGCTCGCAGACTAGCGGAGGGAGCTCCTACAATGAGCAGTTCTTC
TRBV6-2/TRBV6-3	TRBJ2-1	-	-	CASSLDGSSSYNEQFF	TGTGCCAGCAGTTTGGACGGTTCGAGCTCCTACAATGAGCAGTTCTTC
TRBV30	TRBJ2-7	-	-	CAWSVQGPGRNF	TGTGCCTGGAGTGTACAGGGACCGGGACGTAATTTC
TRBV19	TRBJ2-1	-	-	CASSLGYIDEQFF	TGTGCCAGTAGTCTGGGGTACATCGATGAGCAGTTCTTC
TRBV28	TRBJ1-5	-	-	CASSLGQSNQPQHF	TGTGCCAGCAGTTTAGGCCAGAGCAATCAGCCCCAGCATTTT
TRBV5-6	TRBJ2-7	-	-	CASSTGPTHEQYF	TGTGCCAGCAGCACGGGACCGACCCACGAGCAGTACTTC
TRBV28	TRBJ1-6	-	TRBD1	CASSPAGQGVGSPLHF	TGTGCCAGCAGTCCGGCGGGACAGGGGGTGGGATCACCCCTCCACTTT
TRBV3-1/TRBV3-2	TRBJ2-2	-	-	CASSQDPYLTGSNTGELFF	TGTGCCAGCAGCCAAGATCCCTACCTCACAGGGTCGAACACCGGGGAGCTGTTTTTT
TRBV15	TRBJ2-1	-	-	CATSEGGEQFF	TGTGCCACCAGCGAAGGGGGTGAGCAGTTCTTC
TRBV10-3	TRBJ2-1	-	-	CAIKPSPSAAYNEQFF	TGTGCCATCAAGCCCTCCCCTAGCGCAGCCTACAATGAGCAGTTCTTC
TRBV2	TRBJ2-2	-	-	CASSVEGRGELFF	TGTGCCAGCAGTGTAGAGGGCCGCGGGGAGCTGTTTTTT
TRBV7-3	TRBJ1-1	-	-	CASSLVKGNTEAFF	TGTGCCAGCAGCTTAGTAAAGGGAAACACTGAAGCTTTCTTT
TRBV6-5	TRBJ1-3	-	-	CASSSRDSHTIYF	TGTGCCAGCAGTTCCAGGGATTCTCACACCATATATTTT
TRBV18	TRBJ1-1	-	TRBD1	CASSSGQGATTEAFF	TGTGCCAGCTCATCCGGACAGGGGGCGACCACTGAAGCTTTCTTT
TRBV7-2	TRBJ1-4	-	-	CASSLSTAFNEKLFF	TGTGCCAGCAGCTTATCTACGGCGTTTAATGAAAAACTGTTTTTT
TRBV29-1	TRBJ1-5	-	TRBD1	CSVGQGDQPQHF	TGCAGCGTTGGGCAGGGGGATCAGCCCCAGCATTTT
TRBV7-2	TRBJ2-7	-	-	CASSSQGSSYEQYF	TGTGCCAGCAGCTCCCAGGGGAGCTCCTACGAGCAGTACTTC
TRBV27	TRBJ1-1	-	-	CASSLWPGGEAFF	TGTGCCAGCAGTTTATGGCCTGGGGGTGAAGCTTTCTTT
TRBV5-1	TRBJ1-2	-	TRBD1	CASSETGGYGYTF	TGCGCCAGCAGCGAGACAGGGGGATATGGCTACACCTTC
TRBV16	TRBJ2-2	-	-	CASSQRGGANTGELFF	TGTGCCAGCAGCCAAAGAGGGGGGGCGAACACCGGGGAGCTGTTTTTT
TRBV28	TRBJ1-1	-	TRBD1	CASRGQGGNTEAFF	TGTGCCAGCAGAGGTCAGGGGGGGAACACTGAAGCTTTCTTT
TRBV30	TRBJ1-4	-	-	CAWRGIATNEKLFF	TGTGCCTGGAGGGGAATCGCAACTAATGAAAAACTGTTTTTT
TRBV5-4	TRBJ2-1	-	-	CASSFSGTEQFF	TGTGCCAGCAGCTTTTCAGGGACTGAGCAGTTCTTC
TRBV27	TRBJ2-7	-	-	CASKGSAYEQYF	TGTGCCAGCAAGGGGTCCGCTTACGAGCAGTACTTC
TRBV7-2	TRBJ1-6	-	-	CASSLIETGLSPLHF	TGTGCCAGCAGCTTAATTGAAACAGGACTTTCACCCCTCCACTTT
TRBV28	TRBJ2-3	-	-	CASSSSQGYGADTQYF	TGTGCCAGCAGTTCTAGTCAGGGATATGGTGCAGATACGCAGTATTTT
TRBV29-1	TRBJ2-5	-	-	CSVEDRRQETQYF	TGCAGCGTTGAGGACAGACGCCAAGAGACCCAGTACTTC
TRBV6-6	TRBJ2-1	-	TRBD2	CASRHSGGPYNEQFF	TGTGCCAGCAGACATAGCGGGGGGCCGTACAATGAGCAGTTCTTC
TRBV18	TRBJ1-2	-	-	CASLGGLGDGYTF	TGTGCCAGCCTGGGAGGGCTTGGAGATGGCTACACCTTC
TRBV3-1/TRBV3-2	TRBJ1-4	once	TRBD1	CASSQDSGTGVEKLFF	TGTGCCAGCAGCCAAGATTCAGGGACAGGGGTTGAAAAACTGTTTTTT
TRBV18	TRBJ1-4	-	-	CASSYSAEKLFF	TGTGCCAGCTCCTACAGCGCTGAAAAACTGTTTTTT
TRBV12-2	TRBJ1-5	-	-	CASRFEGLPYQPQHF	TGTGCAAGTCGCTTCGAGGGACTGCCCTATCAGCCCCAGCATTTT
TRBV7-9	TRBJ1-3	-	-	CASSDHRVAGNTIYF	TGTGCCAGCAGCGACCACAGGGTGGCTGGAAACACCATATATTTT
TRBV6-2/TRBV6-3	TRBJ2-1	-	TRBD2	CASSYKMGLAGGLRNEQFF	TGTGCCAGCAGTTACAAAATGGGACTAGCGGGGGGTCTACGCAATGAGCAGTTCTTC
TRBV4-3	TRBJ1-4	-	-	CASSQVFGPNEKLFF	TGCGCCAGCAGCCAAGTATTCGGTCCGAATGAAAAACTGTTTTTT
TRBV28	TRBJ1-2	-	TRBD1	CASSGTGVGGYTF	TGTGCCAGCAGCGGGACAGGGGTCGGTGGCTACACCTTC
TRBV12-5	TRBJ2-2	-	TRBD1	CASGPLDRDAGELFF	TGTGCTAGTGGTCCACTTGACAGGGATGCCGGGGAGCTGTTTTTT
TRBV4-1	TRBJ1-2	-	-	CASSQWLAEGYTF	TGCGCCAGCAGCCAATGGTTGGCGGAGGGCTACACCTTC
TRBV19	TRBJ1-5	-	TRBD1	CASSAGTGFSNQPQHF	TGTGCCAGTAGTGCGGGGACAGGGTTTAGCAATCAGCCCCAGCATTTT
TRBV18	TRBJ1-2	once	TRBD1	CASSPQGEQGYTF	TGTGCCAGCTCACCCCAGGGGGAGCAAGGCTACACCTTC
TRBV27	TRBJ1-2	-	-	CASSPSLGGPDYGYTF	TGTGCCAGCAGCCCATCCCTCGGGGGGCCGGATTATGGCTACACCTTC
TRBV12-3/TRBV12-4	TRBJ1-1	-	TRBD1	CASSPDRGVEAFF	TGTGCCAGCAGTCCTGACAGGGGCGTTGAAGCTTTCTTT